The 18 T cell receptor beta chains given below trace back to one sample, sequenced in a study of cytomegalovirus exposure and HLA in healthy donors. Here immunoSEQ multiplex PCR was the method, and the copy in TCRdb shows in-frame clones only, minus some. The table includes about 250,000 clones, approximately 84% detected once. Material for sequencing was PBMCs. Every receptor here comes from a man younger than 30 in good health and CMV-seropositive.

The chain's CDR3 is CASSSLGEQFF. For the CDR3, the DNA is TGTGCCAGCAGTTCCTTGGGAGAGCAGTTCTTC. This chain connects TRBV6-5 to TRBJ2-1; D is uncertain. CDR1 MNHEY and CDR2 SVGAGI come from the germline V gene. Trimming cost V 4 bases and J 10 bases, with 8 bases left between them. CDR3 length: 11 amino acids.

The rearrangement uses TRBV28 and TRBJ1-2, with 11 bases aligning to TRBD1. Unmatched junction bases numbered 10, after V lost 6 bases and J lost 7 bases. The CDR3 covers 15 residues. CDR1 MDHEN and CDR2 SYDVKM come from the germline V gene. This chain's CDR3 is CASSRRTGTGGGYTF. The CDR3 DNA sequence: TGTGCCAGCAGCCGGAGAACCGGGACAGGGGGTGGCTACACCTTC.

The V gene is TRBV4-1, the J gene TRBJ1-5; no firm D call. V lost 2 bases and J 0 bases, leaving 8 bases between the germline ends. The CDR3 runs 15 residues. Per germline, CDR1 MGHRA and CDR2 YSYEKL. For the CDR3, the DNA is TGCGCCAGCAGCCAAACAGACAATAGCAATCAGCCCCAGCATTTT. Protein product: CASSQTDNSNQPQHF.

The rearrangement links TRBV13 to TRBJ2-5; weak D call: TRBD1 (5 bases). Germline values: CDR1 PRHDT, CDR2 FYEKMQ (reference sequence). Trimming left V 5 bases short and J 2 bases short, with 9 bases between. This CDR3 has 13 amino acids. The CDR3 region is CASSRQLQETQYF. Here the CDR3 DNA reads TGTGCCAGCAGCCGACAGTTACAAGAGACCCAGTACTTC.

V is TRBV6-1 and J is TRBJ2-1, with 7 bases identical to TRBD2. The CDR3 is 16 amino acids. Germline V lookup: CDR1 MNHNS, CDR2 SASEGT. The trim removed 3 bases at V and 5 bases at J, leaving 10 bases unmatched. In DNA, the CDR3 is TGTGCCAGCAGTGAGGGGGGGAGTCTAGCGGACAATGAGCAGTTCTTC. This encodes CASSEGGSLADNEQFF.

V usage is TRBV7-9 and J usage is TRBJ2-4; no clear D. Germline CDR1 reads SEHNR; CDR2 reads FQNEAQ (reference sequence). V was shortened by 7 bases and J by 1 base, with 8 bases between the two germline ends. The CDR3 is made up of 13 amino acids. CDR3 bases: TGTGCCAGCACCCCTAGGGCCAAAAACATTCAGTACTTC. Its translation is CASTPRAKNIQYF.

CDR3 sequence: CATSGQGLNTGELFF. The CDR3 nucleotides read TGTGCCACTTCGGGACAGGGCTTGAACACCGGGGAGCTGTTTTTT. The chain recombines TRBV10-3 with TRBJ2-2, with TRBD1 identical over 9 bases. CDR3 length equals 15 residues. CDR1 is ENHRY and CDR2 is SYGVKD in the germline V gene. V shed 10 bases and J 1 base; nucleotides not matched to a gene: 7.

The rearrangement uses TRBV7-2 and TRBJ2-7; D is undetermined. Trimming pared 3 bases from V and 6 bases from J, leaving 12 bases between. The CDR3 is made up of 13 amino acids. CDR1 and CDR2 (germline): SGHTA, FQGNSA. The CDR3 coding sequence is TGTGCCAGCAGCTTGGACCAGTTGGGCGAGCAGTACTTC. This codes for CASSLDQLGEQYF.

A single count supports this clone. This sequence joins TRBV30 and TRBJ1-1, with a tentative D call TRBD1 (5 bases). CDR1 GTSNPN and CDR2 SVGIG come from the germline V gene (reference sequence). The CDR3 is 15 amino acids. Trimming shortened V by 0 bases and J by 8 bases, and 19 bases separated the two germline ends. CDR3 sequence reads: CAWSVGTGEGTEAFF. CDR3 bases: TGTGCCTGGAGTGTTGGGACCGGAGAGGGTACAGAAGCTTTCTTT.

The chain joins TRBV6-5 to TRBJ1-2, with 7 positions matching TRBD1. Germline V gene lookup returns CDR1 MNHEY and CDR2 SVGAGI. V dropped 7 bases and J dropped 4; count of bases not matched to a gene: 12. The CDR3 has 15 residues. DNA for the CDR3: TGTGCCAGCACTAAGACAGGGAGGGCAAGCTATGGCTACACCTTC. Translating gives CASTKTGRASYGYTF.

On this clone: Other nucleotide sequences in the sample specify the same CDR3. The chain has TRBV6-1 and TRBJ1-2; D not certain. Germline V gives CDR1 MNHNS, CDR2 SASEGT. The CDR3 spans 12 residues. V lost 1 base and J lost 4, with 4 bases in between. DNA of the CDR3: TGTGCCAGCAGTGAAGACAGCTATGGCTACACCTTC. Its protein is CASSEDSYGYTF.

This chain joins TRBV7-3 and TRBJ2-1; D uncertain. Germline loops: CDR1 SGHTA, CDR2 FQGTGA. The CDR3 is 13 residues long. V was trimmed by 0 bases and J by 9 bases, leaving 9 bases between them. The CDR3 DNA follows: TGTGCCAGCAGCTTAACGAGTTTCAGTGAGCAGTTCTTC. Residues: CASSLTSFSEQFF.

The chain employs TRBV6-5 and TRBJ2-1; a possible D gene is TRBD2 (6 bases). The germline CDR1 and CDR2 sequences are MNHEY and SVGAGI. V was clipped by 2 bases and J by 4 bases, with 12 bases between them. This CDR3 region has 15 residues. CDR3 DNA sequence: TGTGCCAGCAGTTACACAGCGGGTGGATACAATGAGCAGTTCTTC. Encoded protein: CASSYTAGGYNEQFF.

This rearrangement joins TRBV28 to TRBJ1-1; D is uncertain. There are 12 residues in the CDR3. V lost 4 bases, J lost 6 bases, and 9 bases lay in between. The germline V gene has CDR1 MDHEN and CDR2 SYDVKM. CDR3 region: CASSSTVSEAFF. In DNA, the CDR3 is TGTGCCAGCAGTTCGACCGTCTCTGAAGCTTTCTTT.

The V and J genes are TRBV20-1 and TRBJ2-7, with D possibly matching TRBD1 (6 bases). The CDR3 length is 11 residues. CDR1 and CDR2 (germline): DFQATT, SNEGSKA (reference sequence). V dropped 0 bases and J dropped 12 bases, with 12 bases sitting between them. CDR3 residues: CSARDSDRRYF. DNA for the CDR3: TGCAGTGCTAGAGATTCGGACAGACGGTACTTC.

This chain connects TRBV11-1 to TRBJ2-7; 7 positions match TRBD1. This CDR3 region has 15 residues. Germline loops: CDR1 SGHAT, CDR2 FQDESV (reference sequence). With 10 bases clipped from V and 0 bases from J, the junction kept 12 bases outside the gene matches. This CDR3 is CATSLGGSPSYEQYF. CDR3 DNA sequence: TGTGCCACAAGCCTAGGGGGCAGCCCCTCCTACGAGCAGTACTTC. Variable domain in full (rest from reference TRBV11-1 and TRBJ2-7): EAEVAQSPRYKITEKSQAVAFWCDPISGHATLYWYRQILGQGPELLVQFQDESVVDDSQLPKDRFSAERLKGVDSTLKIQPAELGDSAMYLCATSLGGSPSYEQYFGPGTRLTVT.

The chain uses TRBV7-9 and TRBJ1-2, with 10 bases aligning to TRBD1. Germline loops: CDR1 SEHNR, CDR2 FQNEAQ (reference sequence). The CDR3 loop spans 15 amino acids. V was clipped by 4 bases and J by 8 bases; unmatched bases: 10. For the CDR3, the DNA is TGTGCCAGCAGCTCCGGGACAGGGGTATTGTGGGGCTACACCTTC. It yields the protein CASSSGTGVLWGYTF.

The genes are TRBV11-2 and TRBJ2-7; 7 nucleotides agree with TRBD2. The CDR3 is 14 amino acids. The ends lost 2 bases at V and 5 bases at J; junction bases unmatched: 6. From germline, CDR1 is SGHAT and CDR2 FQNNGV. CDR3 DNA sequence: TGTGCCAGCAGCTTATCACTAGCGAAGAACGAGCAGTACTTC. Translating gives CASSLSLAKNEQYF.